The 25 T cell receptor beta chains listed next were all sequenced from one sample in a study of a mutant IDH1 vaccine in newly diagnosed glioma. Their antigens are not known. The time point here: week 23, last vaccination. Topical imiquimod accompanied each vaccine dose, which consisted of 300 ug of mutant IDH1 20-mer peptide. Profiling relied on immunoSEQ multiplex PCR, and the TCRdb table lists in-frame clones only, not all of them. Of approximately 50,000 clones listed, about 90% are singletons. Sample: PBMCs, taken from a glioma patient whose treatment included an IDH1 peptide vaccine. The receptors here all came from a middle-aged man with glioma.

This sequence joins TRBV28 and TRBJ2-7; 9 bases agree with TRBD1. CDR1 and CDR2 (germline): MDHEN, SYDVKM. The CDR3 totals 15 residues. The junction had 6 bases not matched to a gene; V was cut back by 5 bases and J by 1 base. Here the CDR3 reads CASSISGTGSYEQYF. The CDR3 nucleotides read TGTGCCAGCAGTATATCCGGGACAGGGTCCTACGAGCAGTACTTC.

This clone was seen only once. The chain has TRBV10-3 and TRBJ2-5, with 10 bases lining up with TRBD1. V gave up 6 bases and J gave up 1 base; unmatched junction bases: 5. CDR1 is ENHRY, CDR2 SYGVKD, per germline. The CDR3 spans 15 residues. CDR3 coding DNA: TGTGCCATCAGGGGGACAGGGGCCCGCCAAGAGACCCAGTACTTC. This translates into CAIRGTGARQETQYF.

The V gene is TRBV5-1, the J gene TRBJ2-5, with 12 bases identical to TRBD1. This CDR3 region has 18 residues. Germline-derived CDR1 and CDR2 are SGHRS and YFSETQ. Unmatched junction bases numbered 12, after V lost 0 bases and J lost 6 bases. The CDR3 sequence: CASSLAPGGTGGFKTQYF. As DNA, the CDR3 is TGCGCCAGCAGCTTGGCTCCCGGTGGGACAGGGGGCTTCAAGACCCAGTACTTC.

The chain is built from TRBV19 and TRBJ2-7; 8 bases are a match to TRBD2. Germline CDR1 LNHDA, CDR2 SQIVND (reference sequence). The CDR3 loop spans 15 amino acids. J was trimmed by 0 bases and V by 4 bases; bases with no gene match: 5. This CDR3 is CASSSPAGVSYEQYF. The CDR3 coding sequence is TGTGCCAGTAGTAGTCCAGCGGGAGTCTCCTACGAGCAGTACTTC.

The gene calls are TRBV19 and TRBJ2-2, with TRBD2 identical over 7 bases. After removal of 3 bases from V and 6 bases from J, the junction contained 7 bases not matched to a gene. This CDR3 contains 15 residues. CDR1 and CDR2 from the germline V gene are LNHDA and SQIVND (reference sequence). CDR3 DNA: TGTGCCAGTAGTATTTGGGGGAGGGCTGCCGGGGAGCTGTTTTTT. Translating it yields CASSIWGRAAGELFF.

This chain uses TRBV7-9 with TRBJ1-4, with 10 bases aligning to TRBD1. CDR3 size: 16 residues. Trimming took 5 bases from V and 6 from J; bases not matched to a gene: 9. The germline CDR1 and CDR2 sequences are SEHNR and FQNEAQ (reference sequence). In DNA, the CDR3 is TGTGCCAGCAGCCCCCCGGGACAGGGGATGGATGAAAAACTGTTTTTT. Its protein product is CASSPPGQGMDEKLFF.

The chain combines TRBV5-4 with TRBJ2-3; TRBD2 agrees at 10 bases. The CDR3 sequence is 16 residues long. V lost 4 bases and J lost 6; bases outside the gene matches: 11. Germline values: CDR1 SGHNT, CDR2 YYREEE (reference sequence). DNA of the CDR3: TGTGCCAGCAGCGTCACTAGCGGGGCCTCGACGGATACGCAGTATTTT. It is translated as CASSVTSGASTDTQYF.

This rearrangement joins TRBV6-6 to TRBJ2-7; TRBD1 matches 9 bases. The V segment lost 6 bases and the J segment 6 bases; nucleotides outside the gene matches: 3. In germline, CDR1 is MNHNY, CDR2 SVGAGI (reference sequence). This CDR3 has 12 amino acids. The CDR3 sequence: CASRGTGREQYF. The DNA for the CDR3 is TGTGCCAGCAGGGGGACAGGGCGCGAGCAGTACTTC.

The chain combines TRBV4-2 with TRBJ2-5; no definite D call. Trimming shortened V by 1 base and J by 5 bases, and 5 bases separated the two germline ends. The CDR3 totals 12 residues. CDR1 is LGHNA, CDR2 YNFKEQ, per germline. The CDR3 nucleotides read TGTGCCAGCAGCCAAGGGTATGAGACCCAGTACTTC. Its protein is CASSQGYETQYF.

The genes are TRBV4-1 and TRBJ1-2; unclear D gene. Germline CDR1 MGHRA, CDR2 YSYEKL. The V end was cut by 2 bases, the J end by 1 base, with 11 bases between. The CDR3 covers 15 residues. CDR3 in amino acids: CASSQTDRHNYGYTF. For the CDR3, the DNA is TGCGCCAGCAGCCAAACCGACCGTCATAACTATGGCTACACCTTC.

The chain joins TRBV7-9 to TRBJ1-2; D unresolved. The CDR3 is made up of 12 amino acids. V was cut by 3 bases and J by 4 bases, with 6 bases left in between. Per germline, CDR1 SEHNR and CDR2 FQNEAQ (reference sequence). The CDR3 region has the DNA TGTGCCAGCAGCTTCGCCGCCTATGGCTACACCTTC. It yields the protein CASSFAAYGYTF.

DNA for the CDR3: TGCGCCAGCAGATACGAGAGCAACTATGGCTACACCTTC. This encodes CASRYESNYGYTF. This rearrangement joins TRBV5-1 to TRBJ1-2, with no clear D. Trimming pared 5 bases from V and 2 bases from J, leaving 10 bases between. The germline V gene encodes CDR1 SGHRS and CDR2 YFSETQ. CDR3 length equals 13 residues.

This clone was seen once. This chain uses TRBV19 with TRBJ1-1, with TRBD1 as a possible D gene (5 bases). The V end was cut by 8 bases, the J end by 3 bases, with 16 bases between. Per the germline V gene, CDR1 is LNHDA and CDR2 is SQIVND (reference sequence). The CDR3 sequence is 14 residues long. This CDR3 reads CASGGDGRHTEAFF. The CDR3 region has the DNA TGTGCCAGTGGCGGGGACGGTCGTCACACTGAAGCTTTCTTT.

The V call is TRBV28, the J call TRBJ1-4; the match to TRBD1 covers 9 bases. The CDR3 is made up of 15 amino acids. Trimming took 5 bases from V and 4 from J; bases not matched to a gene: 5. Germline loops: CDR1 MDHEN, CDR2 SYDVKM. The CDR3 DNA follows: TGTGCCAGCAGTCCCCGGGACAGGGTTAATGAAAAACTGTTTTTT. This translates into CASSPRDRVNEKLFF.

The rearrangement uses TRBV2 and TRBJ2-5, with TRBD1 identical over 8 bases. The CDR3 consists of 16 residues. CDR1 is SNHLY and CDR2 is FYNNEI in the germline V gene. Germline trimming cut 5 bases from V and 3 bases from J; bases unmatched to any gene: 11. CDR3 DNA sequence: TGTGCCAGCAGTACTCCAGGGGGCAGTGGGAAAGAGACCCAGTACTTC. The encoded protein is CASSTPGGSGKETQYF.

This clone was counted a single time. This sequence joins TRBV5-1 and TRBJ1-2; D gene unclear. Germline CDR1 SGHRS, CDR2 YFSETQ. The CDR3 extends over 13 amino acids. V dropped 5 bases and J dropped 6 bases, with 14 bases sitting between them. This CDR3 reads CASRSSKIDGYTF. CDR3 sequence (DNA): TGCGCCAGCAGGTCCAGTAAGATCGATGGCTACACCTTC.

The CDR3: CATSSRLEPGETQYF. CDR3 nucleotide sequence: TGTGCCACCAGCTCTAGACTCGAACCTGGGGAGACCCAGTACTTC. The chain uses TRBV15 and TRBJ2-5; D is undetermined. Trimming removed 5 bases at V and 5 bases at J, with 18 bases between. The germline V gene encodes CDR1 LNHNV and CDR2 YYDKDF (reference sequence). CDR3 length: 15 amino acids. Looking up the rest from reference TRBV15 and TRBJ2-5 gives the full variable domain: DAMVIQNPRYQVTQFGKPVTLSCSQTLNHNVMYWYQQKSSQAPKLLFHYYDKDFNNEADTPDNFQSRRPNTSFCFLDIRSPGLGDTAMYLCATSSRLEPGETQYFGPGTRLLVL.

CDR3 sequence: CASSLSGTSRYEQYF. As DNA, the CDR3 is TGCGCCAGCAGCTTGTCAGGGACTAGTAGATACGAGCAGTACTTC. The chain couples TRBV5-1 to TRBJ2-7, with 8 bases aligning to TRBD2. The trim removed 1 base at V and 4 bases at J, leaving 7 bases unmatched. This CDR3 is 15 amino acids long. Germline CDR1 reads SGHRS; CDR2 reads YFSETQ.

V is TRBV5-1 and J is TRBJ2-1; D might be TRBD1 or TRBD2, each matching 5 bases. The CDR3 has 16 residues. The germline V gene encodes CDR1 SGHRS and CDR2 YFSETQ. The V gene lost 6 bases and the J gene lost 5 bases, with 21 bases spanning the gap. The CDR3 region is CASTLISLLGDNEQFF. The CDR3 DNA follows: TGCGCCAGCACCCTAATCTCCCTCTTGGGGGACAATGAGCAGTTCTTC.

The chain joins TRBV2 to TRBJ2-7; 8 bases map to TRBD2. With V trimmed by 4 bases and J by 0 bases, 2 bases remained unmatched. The CDR3 extends over 14 amino acids. CDR1 is SNHLY, CDR2 FYNNEI, per germline. CDR3 DNA: TGTGCCAGCAGTGTACTAGCGGACTCCTACGAGCAGTACTTC. Protein product: CASSVLADSYEQYF. The whole variable domain, filled in from reference TRBV2 and TRBJ2-7, reads EPEVTQTPSHQVTQMGQEVILRCVPISNHLYFYWYRQILGQKVEFLVSFYNNEISEKSEIFDDQFSVERPDGSNFTLKIRSTKLEDSAMYFCASSVLADSYEQYFGPGTRLTVT.

V usage is TRBV9 and J usage is TRBJ2-5; 7 nucleotides agree with TRBD1. CDR1 and CDR2 (germline): SGDLS, YYNGEE. Unmatched junction bases numbered 3, after V lost 5 bases and J lost 2 bases. The CDR3 length is 13 residues. The CDR3 bases are TGTGCCAGCAGTACGGGACAGCAAGAGACCCAGTACTTC. Translation: CASSTGQQETQYF.

V gene TRBV15 combines with J gene TRBJ2-5; D might be TRBD2 (6 bases). The V gene's germline CDR1 is LNHNV and CDR2 YYDKDF (reference sequence). The CDR3 is 13 amino acids. V lost 1 base and J 5 bases, leaving 8 bases between the germline ends. The CDR3 sequence: CATSRAGGETQYF. The DNA for the CDR3 is TGTGCCACCAGCAGAGCTGGGGGGGAGACCCAGTACTTC.

The chain recombines TRBV9 with TRBJ2-5, with D perhaps matching TRBD2 (6 bases). The CDR3 extends over 15 amino acids. Germline CDR1 is SGDLS and CDR2 is YYNGEE. V shed 4 bases and J shed 5 bases, with 18 bases lying between them. This chain's CDR3 is CASSPDRVGGETQYF. The DNA of the CDR3 is TGTGCCAGCAGCCCGGATAGGGTTGGAGGGGAGACCCAGTACTTC.

This clone was recorded a few times. The rearrangement links TRBV27 to TRBJ1-1; D not certain. Trimming cost V 3 bases and J 11 bases, with 13 bases left between them. The CDR3 totals 12 residues. The germline CDR1 and CDR2 sequences are MNHEY and SMNVEV (reference sequence). CDR3 protein: CASSFSGGRAFF. The CDR3 nucleotides read TGTGCCAGCAGTTTTTCTGGAGGGCGGGCTTTCTTT.

The chain combines TRBV7-9 with TRBJ2-3; 10 positions agree with TRBD2. The length of the CDR3 is 16 residues. The germline CDR1 and CDR2 sequences are SEHNR and FQNEAQ (reference sequence). V shed 4 bases, J shed 0 bases, and the junction held 4 bases outside the gene matches. The CDR3 bases are TGTGCCAGCAGCTACCCGACTAGCGGGAGCACAGATACGCAGTATTTT. As protein: CASSYPTSGSTDTQYF.